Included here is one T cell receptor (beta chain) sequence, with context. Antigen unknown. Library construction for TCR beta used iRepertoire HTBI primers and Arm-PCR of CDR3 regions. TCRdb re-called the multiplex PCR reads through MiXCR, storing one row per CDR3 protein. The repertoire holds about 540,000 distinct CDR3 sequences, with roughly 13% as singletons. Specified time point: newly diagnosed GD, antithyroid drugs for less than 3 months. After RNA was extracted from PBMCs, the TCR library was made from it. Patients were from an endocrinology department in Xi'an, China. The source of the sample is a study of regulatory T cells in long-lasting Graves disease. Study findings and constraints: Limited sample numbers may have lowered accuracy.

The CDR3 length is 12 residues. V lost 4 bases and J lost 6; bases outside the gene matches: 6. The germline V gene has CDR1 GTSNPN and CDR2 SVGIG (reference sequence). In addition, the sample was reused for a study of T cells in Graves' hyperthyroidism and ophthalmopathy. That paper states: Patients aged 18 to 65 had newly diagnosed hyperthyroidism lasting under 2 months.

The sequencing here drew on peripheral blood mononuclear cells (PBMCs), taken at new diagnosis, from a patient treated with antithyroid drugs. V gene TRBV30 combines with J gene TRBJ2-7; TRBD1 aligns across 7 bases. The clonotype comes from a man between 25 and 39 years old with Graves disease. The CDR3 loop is CAWMWTGGEQYF. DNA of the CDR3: TGTGCCTGGATGTGGACAGGCGGCGAGCAGTACTTC.